This record concerns one T cell receptor beta chain sequence. No antigen is known for it. The record originates from a study of T-cell reconstitution after alpha-beta-depleted transplantation in children. Germline lookup yields CDR1 SGHNT and CDR2 YYREEE (reference sequence). CDR3 length: 15 residues. The ends were cut back, 4 bases at V and 2 bases at J, with 14 bases in the middle. Study results and caveats: T-cell numbers and diversity, one year after transplant, stemmed largely from T cells that were newly produced. By about two months after transplant, alpha-beta T cells reportedly arose from several hundred graft clones that had expanded. Some patients' high day-60 TCRbeta diversity was attributed to recipient cells surviving conditioning.

Unique molecular identifiers featured in how the TCRbeta library was prepared. TCRdb re-analysed the PCR reads in MiXCR, keeping a single row per CDR3 protein. This sample has about 980,000 distinct CDR3 sequences, with 25% to 35% found just once. This receptor was taken from a boy less than two years old who had a stem cell transplant for SCID, so the T cells may come from the graft donor. The rearrangement links TRBV5-4 to TRBJ2-3; D assignment may be TRBD1 or TRBD2 (6 bases each). The sample in question was PBMCs, mostly from graft donor cells, obtained 360 days after TCRalphabeta/CD19-depleted stem cell transplant. In nucleotides, the CDR3 is TGTGCCAGCAGCATCGTCGGGGGCGACACAGATACGCAGTATTTT. It specifies CASSIVGGDTDTQYF.